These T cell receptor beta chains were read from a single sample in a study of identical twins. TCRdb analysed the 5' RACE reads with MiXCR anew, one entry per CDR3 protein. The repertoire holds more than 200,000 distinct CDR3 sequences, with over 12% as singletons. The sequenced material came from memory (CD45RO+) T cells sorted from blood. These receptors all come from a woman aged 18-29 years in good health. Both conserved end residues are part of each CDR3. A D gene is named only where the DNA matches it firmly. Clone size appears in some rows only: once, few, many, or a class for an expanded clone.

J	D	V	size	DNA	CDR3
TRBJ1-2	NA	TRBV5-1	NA	TGCGCCAGCAGCTTGGGGACAGCGAGTGGCTACACCTTC	CASSLGTASGYTF
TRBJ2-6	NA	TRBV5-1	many	TGCGCCAGCAGCTTGGGCCTTGGGATCTCTGGGGCCAACGTCCTGACTTTC	CASSLGLGISGANVLTF
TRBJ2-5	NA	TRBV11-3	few	TGTGCCAGCAGCTTCACGGGGGTCCAAGAGACCCAGTACTTC	CASSFTGVQETQYF
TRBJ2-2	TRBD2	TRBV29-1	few	TGCAGCGTTAAAGGGACTAGCGGGAGAGGGACCGGGGAGCTGTTTTTT	CSVKGTSGRGTGELFF
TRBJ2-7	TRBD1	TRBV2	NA	TGTGCCAGCAGTGAATTCGCAGGGGGCAACGAGCAGTACTTC	CASSEFAGGNEQYF
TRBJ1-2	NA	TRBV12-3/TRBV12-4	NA	TGTGCCAGCAGCCATGGCGTGGGCGAGAAGGGCTACACCTTC	CASSHGVGEKGYTF
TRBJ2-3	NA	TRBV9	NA	TGTGCCAGCAGCGTAGACTGGGGGAGCACAGATACGCAGTATTTT	CASSVDWGSTDTQYF
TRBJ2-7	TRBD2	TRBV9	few	TGTGCCAGCAGCTCCCGTCCTAGCGGGTCTGGAGAGCAGTACTTC	CASSSRPSGSGEQYF
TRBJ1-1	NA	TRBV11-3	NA	TGTGCCAGCAGCTTCGGCTCCAAAGCTTTCTTT	CASSFGSKAFF
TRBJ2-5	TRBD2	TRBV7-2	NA	TGTGCCAGCAGCCGAGCCGGGACTAGCGGGATAGAGACCCAGTACTTC	CASSRAGTSGIETQYF
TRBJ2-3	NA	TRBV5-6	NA	TGTGCCAGCAGTGATTTTCGACTAGATGGTGCAGATACGCAGTATTTT	CASSDFRLDGADTQYF
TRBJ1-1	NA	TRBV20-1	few	TGCAGCCAAAGATCGACGGGGAACACTGAAGCTTTCTTT	CSQRSTGNTEAFF
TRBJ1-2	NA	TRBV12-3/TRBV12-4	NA	TGTGCCAGCAGTCCCTGGGACGGGAACTATGGCTACACCTTC	CASSPWDGNYGYTF
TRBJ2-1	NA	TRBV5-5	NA	TGTGCCAGCAGCTTTGAGAAGTACAATGAGCAGTTCTTC	CASSFEKYNEQFF
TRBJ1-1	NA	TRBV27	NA	TGTGCCAGCAGCACCGGCTTGAACACTGAAGCTTTCTTT	CASSTGLNTEAFF
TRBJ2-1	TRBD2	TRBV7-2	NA	TGTGCCAGCAGCTACTTAAGCGGGAGGGCCTTCTATGAGCAGTTCTTC	CASSYLSGRAFYEQFF
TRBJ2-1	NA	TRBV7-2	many	TGTGCCAGCAGCCAAAGGGTAATTCGGCAGTTCTTC	CASSQRVIRQFF
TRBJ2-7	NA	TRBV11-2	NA	TGTGCCAGCAGCACAGTTCTGGGGGCCGAGCAGTACTTC	CASSTVLGAEQYF
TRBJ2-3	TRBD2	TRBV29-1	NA	TGCAGCGTTGAGACGCCGGGGGGGTTCGGAGATACGCAGTATTTT	CSVETPGGFGDTQYF
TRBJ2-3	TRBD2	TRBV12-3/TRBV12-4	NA	TGTGCCAGCAGACTAGCGGGAGACGGGGATACGCAGTATTTT	CASRLAGDGDTQYF
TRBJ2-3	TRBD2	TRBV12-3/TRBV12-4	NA	TGTGCCAGCACGCTAGCGGGAGCGTCTACGCAGTATTTT	CASTLAGASTQYF
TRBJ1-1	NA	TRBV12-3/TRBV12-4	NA	TGTGCCAGCAGACGCAGGAAGCTGGGAACTGAAGCTTTCTTT	CASRRRKLGTEAFF
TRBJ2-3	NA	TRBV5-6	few	TGTGCCAGCAGCACCCCGGGATCCCGGCAAGATACGCAGTATTTT	CASSTPGSRQDTQYF
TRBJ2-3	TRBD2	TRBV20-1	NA	TGCAGTGCCACCGGGACTAGCGGGGGAGATACGCAGTATTTT	CSATGTSGGDTQYF
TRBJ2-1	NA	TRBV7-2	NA	TGTGCCAGCCGATCCCTCCTTGGTAGGGTAAAGTACAATGAGCAGTTCTTC	CASRSLLGRVKYNEQFF
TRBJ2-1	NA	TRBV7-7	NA	TGTGCTAGCAGCTTAGTCGACCGAAGCGGTGAGCAGTTCTTC	CASSLVDRSGEQFF
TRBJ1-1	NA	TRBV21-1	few	TGTGCCAGCAGCAAAGGGCGGGAACGAGGGCCTGAAGCTTTCTTT	CASSKGRERGPEAFF
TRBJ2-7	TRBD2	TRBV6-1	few	TGTGCCAGGAGACCCCGGACTAGCGGATACGAGCAGTACTTC	CARRPRTSGYEQYF
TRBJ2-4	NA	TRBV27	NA	TGTGCCAGCAGTTTAACCAGGGGTCTTATCATTCAGTACTTC	CASSLTRGLIIQYF
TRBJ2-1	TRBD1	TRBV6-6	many	TGTGCCAGCTCGGACAGGGGGAATGAGCAGTTCTTC	CASSDRGNEQFF
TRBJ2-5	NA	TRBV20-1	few	TGCAGTGCTAGAGCGGGGGAGTACCAAGAGACCCAGTACTTC	CSARAGEYQETQYF
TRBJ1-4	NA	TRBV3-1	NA	TGTGCCAGCAGCCAAGATGGACGGACTAATGAAAAACTGTTTTTT	CASSQDGRTNEKLFF
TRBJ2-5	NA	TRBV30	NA	TGTGCCTGGACCAAAACCGGGACCCAGTACTTC	CAWTKTGTQYF
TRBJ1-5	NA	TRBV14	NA	TGTGCCAGCAGCCAACGTCAGGGCCAGCCCCAGCATTTT	CASSQRQGQPQHF